These T cell receptor beta chains were read from a single sample in a study of PD-L1 blockade in urothelial cancer. Assay: immunoSEQ multiplex PCR; the TCRdb copy retains only in-frame clones and omits some. Of 83,000 or so clones detected, 70% to 90% appear once; the ten largest clones hold over 7.5%. Sequences were derived from PBMCs, sampled around atezolizumab (anti-PD-L1) treatment. The receptor set was obtained from a man between 65 and 79 years old with urothelial cancer. Each CDR3 is given without its conserved first and last residue. D genes are given only for firm matches. Not every row has a clone size; where given, it reads once, few, many or a size class.

>TRBV29-1|.|TRBJ2-3|TRBD2
SVVTSENTDTQY
>TRBV9|many|TRBJ1-5|.
ASSVDGAGQPQH
>TRBV6-1|once|TRBJ1-2|.
ASSEARGSYGYT
>TRBV18|.|TRBJ2-3|.
ASSPPGKGGTDTQY
>TRBV6-1|.|TRBJ2-3|TRBD1
ASIRTGIGNTQY
>TRBV5-5|many|TRBJ1-4|.
ASSSGEFSNEKLF
>TRBV19|.|TRBJ1-2|.
ASMADSYGYT
>TRBV7-2|.|TRBJ2-2|TRBD2
ASSRRTSGRAGTGELF
>TRBV2|.|TRBJ1-3|TRBD1
ASDRAVDTIY
>TRBV9|.|TRBJ1-1|TRBD1
AGSAQGANTEAF
>TRBV19|.|TRBJ2-1|TRBD2
ASSIGGGRASWSYNEQF
>TRBV10-1|few|TRBJ1-2|.
ASSESGDTYYGYT
>TRBV6-1|.|TRBJ2-2|.
ASSEVRNTGELF
>TRBV5-1|.|TRBJ2-5|.
ASSLLGGQETQY
>TRBV30|.|TRBJ1-2|.
AWIRRQYGYT
>TRBV4-1|.|TRBJ2-7|TRBD2
ASSRRTSGDSYEQY
>TRBV10-2|.|TRBJ2-2|TRBD2
ASSPFNGGGTGELF
>TRBV7-3|.|TRBJ2-2|TRBD2
ASSQTGTKGGELF
>TRBV5-5|.|TRBJ2-5|.
ASSLTQGLGETQY
>TRBV29-1|.|TRBJ2-5|TRBD1
SATWATGTAQETQY
>TRBV18|.|TRBJ1-1|.
ASSPQGGITEAF
>TRBV19|.|TRBJ1-1|.
ASSLRGEGTEAF
>TRBV19|.|TRBJ1-5|.
ASSEVEVGGQPQH
>TRBV30|.|TRBJ2-2|.
AWSVRRDKGELF
>TRBV9|.|TRBJ2-7|TRBD1
ASSAGQVSYEQY
>TRBV29-1|.|TRBJ2-1|.
SVEARNLGKF
>TRBV11-3|.|TRBJ2-5|.
ASSPSGSMETQY
>TRBV5-1|.|TRBJ2-1|TRBD1
ASSSGQGLYNEQF
>TRBV5-1|.|TRBJ2-3|TRBD2
ASSFNGRGGADTQY
>TRBV25-1|.|TRBJ1-1|.
ASSAQGRGTEAF
>TRBV19|.|TRBJ1-4|.
ASSIDGRGATNEKLF
>TRBV25-1|few|TRBJ1-5|TRBD1
ASSRGHPNQPQH
>TRBV15|.|TRBJ2-4|TRBD1
ATSRDRQGVAKNIQY
>TRBV19|.|TRBJ1-6|TRBD1
ATKRDRLSPLH
>TRBV11-3|.|TRBJ2-1|TRBD2
ASSFTGTSGGANEQF
>TRBV18|.|TRBJ2-5|.
ASSPLATRGETQY
>TRBV20-1|.|TRBJ2-5|.
SARRAETQY
>TRBV4-2|.|TRBJ1-2|.
ASSPAGTPDNYGYT
>TRBV7-9|once|TRBJ2-7|TRBD2
ASTGTSGSWEQY
>TRBV10-3|.|TRBJ1-4|TRBD1
AISEGTGVGKLF
>TRBV13|.|TRBJ2-2|TRBD2
ASSERLAGGKELF
>TRBV13|.|TRBJ1-1|.
ASSSTRLMNTEAF
>TRBV7-9|.|TRBJ1-1|.
ASRDMNTEAF
>TRBV5-4|.|TRBJ2-5|.
ASSFYVSQETQY
>TRBV5-6|few|TRBJ2-7|.
ASSSRGDIAYEQY
>TRBV2|once|TRBJ1-5|.
ASRRDGTNQPQH
>TRBV7-9|once|TRBJ2-1|TRBD1
ASSSPPGQEGQF
>TRBV19|.|TRBJ1-4|TRBD1
ASSILGTVNEKLF
>TRBV5-6|.|TRBJ2-7|.
ASTSLGGTYEQY
>TRBV29-1|.|TRBJ2-2|.
SVLAGPGELF
>TRBV27|once|TRBJ2-2|.
ASSLGQANTGELF
>TRBV2|.|TRBJ2-7|TRBD2
ASSEGGGLAGPAGYEQY
>TRBV29-1|.|TRBJ1-2|TRBD1
SVAGTGGGGYT
>TRBV7-8|.|TRBJ2-5|.
ASSLVSGETQY
>TRBV7-9|.|TRBJ1-2|TRBD1
ASSSGQGWNGYT
>TRBV30|few|TRBJ1-5|TRBD1
AWSEGTGGHQPQH
>TRBV7-9|.|TRBJ1-1|TRBD1
ASSEPGTEGGEAF
>TRBV7-8|.|TRBJ2-7|.
ASSLDSDTSYEQY
>TRBV19|.|TRBJ1-1|.
AARRGMNTEAF